This T cell receptor (beta chain) was identified in a study of preoperative IRX-2 immunotherapy in early breast cancer. This CDR3 region has 14 residues. Per germline, CDR1 MDHEN and CDR2 SYDVKM. V was cut by 2 bases and J by 7 bases, with 12 bases left in between. This table comes from immunoSEQ multiplex PCR, and its TCRdb copy is limited to in-frame clones, with some not included. The table has over 25,000 clones, approximately 80% seen once; the top ten hold 1% to 1.5%. Treatment noted: preoperative locoregional IRX-2 cytokine immunotherapy. Preoperative locoregional IRX-2 cytokine immunotherapy was tested in the phase Ib source study.

The clonotype comes from a human donor with breast cancer. Here the sequenced sample was lymph node tissue, taken after IRX-2 immunotherapy. This rearrangement joins TRBV28 to TRBJ2-1; tentatively, D is TRBD1 (5 bases). The CDR3 here is CASSLEQVQNEQFF. CDR3 bases: TGTGCCAGCAGTTTAGAACAGGTACAAAATGAGCAGTTCTTC.